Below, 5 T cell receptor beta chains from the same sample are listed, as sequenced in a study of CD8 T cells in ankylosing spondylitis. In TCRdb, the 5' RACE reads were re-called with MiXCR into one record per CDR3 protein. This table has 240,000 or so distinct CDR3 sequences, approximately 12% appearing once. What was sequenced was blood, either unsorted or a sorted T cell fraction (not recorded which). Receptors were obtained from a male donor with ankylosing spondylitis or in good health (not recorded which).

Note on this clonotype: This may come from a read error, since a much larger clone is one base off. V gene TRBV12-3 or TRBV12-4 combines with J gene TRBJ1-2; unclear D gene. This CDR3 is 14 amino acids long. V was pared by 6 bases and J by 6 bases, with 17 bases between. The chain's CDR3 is CASSQASYENGYTF. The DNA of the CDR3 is TGTGCCAGCAGCCAAGCCAGTTATGAGAATGGCTACACCTTC.

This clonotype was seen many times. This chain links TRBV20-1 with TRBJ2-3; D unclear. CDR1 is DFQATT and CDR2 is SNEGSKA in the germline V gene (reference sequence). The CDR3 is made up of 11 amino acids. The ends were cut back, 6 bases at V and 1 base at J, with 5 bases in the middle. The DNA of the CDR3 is TGCAGTGCCTCGGGCACAGATACGCAGTATTTT. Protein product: CSASGTDTQYF.

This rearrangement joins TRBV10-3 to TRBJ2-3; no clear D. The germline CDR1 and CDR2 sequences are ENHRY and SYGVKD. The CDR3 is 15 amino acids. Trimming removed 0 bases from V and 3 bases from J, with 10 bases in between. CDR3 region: CAISESGGETDTQYF. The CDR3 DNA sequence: TGTGCCATCAGTGAGTCGGGTGGTGAAACAGATACGCAGTATTTT.

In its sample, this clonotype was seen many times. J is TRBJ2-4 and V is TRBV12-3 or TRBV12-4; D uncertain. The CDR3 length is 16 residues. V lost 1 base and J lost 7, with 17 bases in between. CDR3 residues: CASSLGFGSFSNIQYF. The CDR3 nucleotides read TGTGCCAGCAGTTTAGGGTTTGGCAGTTTCTCGAACATTCAGTACTTC.

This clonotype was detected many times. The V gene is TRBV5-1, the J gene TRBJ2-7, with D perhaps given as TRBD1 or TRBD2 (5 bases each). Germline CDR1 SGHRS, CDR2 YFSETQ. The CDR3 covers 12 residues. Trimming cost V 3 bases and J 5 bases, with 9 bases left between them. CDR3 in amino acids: CASSWGFDEQYF. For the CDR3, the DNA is TGCGCCAGCAGCTGGGGGTTCGACGAGCAGTACTTC.